This T cell receptor beta chain was captured in a study of identical twins. Germline-derived CDR1 and CDR2 are SGHAT and FQDESV (reference sequence). V was clipped by 4 bases and J by 4 bases; unmatched bases: 17. The CDR3 sequence is 18 residues long. This clonotype was detected ten times or more. Each CDR3 protein gets one entry after TCRdb re-called the 5' RACE reads with MiXCR. The sample includes 150,000 or so distinct CDR3 sequences, around 3.5% seen only once; the top ten take 8.1%. This receptor was identified in a man aged 18 to 30 in good health. The gene calls are TRBV11-1 and TRBJ2-5; TRBD1 matches at 8 bases. Material for sequencing was memory T cells sorted from blood. CDR3 coding DNA: TGTGCCAGCAGCTATAGGGGCCTGGGCAGGGGGCGCGGAGAGACCCAGTACTTC. Translated: CASSYRGLGRGRGETQYF.